This T cell receptor (beta chain) was sequenced for a study of CD8 T cell repertoires and HIV-1 epitope variants. Notes on the study in general: This assay reports beta chains of antigen-expanded cells, not T cell function.

The repertoire was sequenced with immunoSEQ multiplex PCR; TCRdb's copy has only in-frame clones and lacks some. This sample has 90,000 or so clones; approximately 70% occur once, and the top ten carry more than 25%. The CDR3 has 18 amino acids. Losses at the gene ends were 4 bases for V and 0 bases for J; bases not matched to a gene: 7. Germline lookup yields CDR1 SGHAT and CDR2 FQDESV (reference sequence). To note about this clone: Its target is unknown.

This clonotype was sampled from a male donor with HIV. What was sequenced was uncultured baseline CD8+ T cells from peripheral blood mononuclear cells (PBMCs). The rearrangement joins TRBV11-1 to TRBJ2-1; 12 bases line up with TRBD2. The CDR3 spells CASSSRLAGGISYNEQFF. The CDR3 DNA is TGTGCCAGCAGCTCCCGGCTAGCGGGGGGGATCTCCTACAATGAGCAGTTCTTC.